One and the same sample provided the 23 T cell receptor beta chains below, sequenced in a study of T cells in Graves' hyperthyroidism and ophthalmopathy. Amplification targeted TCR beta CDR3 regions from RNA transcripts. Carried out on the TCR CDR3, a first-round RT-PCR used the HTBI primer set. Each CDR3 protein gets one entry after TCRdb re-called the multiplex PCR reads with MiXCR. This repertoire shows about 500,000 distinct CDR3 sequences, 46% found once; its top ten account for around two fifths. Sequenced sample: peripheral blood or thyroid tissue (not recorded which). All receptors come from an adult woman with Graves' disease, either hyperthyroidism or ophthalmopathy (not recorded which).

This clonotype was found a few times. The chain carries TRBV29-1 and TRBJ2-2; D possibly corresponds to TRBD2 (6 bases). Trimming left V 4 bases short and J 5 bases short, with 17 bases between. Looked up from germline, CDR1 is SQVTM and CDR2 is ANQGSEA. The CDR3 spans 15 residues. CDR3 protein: CSVGPPWAGTGELFF. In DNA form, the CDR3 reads TGCAGCGTTGGACCGCCCTGGGCGGGGACCGGGGAGCTGTTTTTT.

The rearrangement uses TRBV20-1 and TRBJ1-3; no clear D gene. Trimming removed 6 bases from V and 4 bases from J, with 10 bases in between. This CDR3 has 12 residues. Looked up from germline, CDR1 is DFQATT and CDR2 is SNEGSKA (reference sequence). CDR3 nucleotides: TGCAGTGCCCCGTCTGAGGGAAACACCATATATTTT. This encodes CSAPSEGNTIYF.

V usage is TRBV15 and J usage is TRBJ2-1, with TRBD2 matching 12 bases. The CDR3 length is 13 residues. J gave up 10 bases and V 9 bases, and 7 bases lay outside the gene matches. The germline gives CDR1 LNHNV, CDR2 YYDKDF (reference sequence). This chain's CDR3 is CATRTSGTEEQFF. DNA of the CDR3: TGTGCCACAAGGACTAGCGGGACAGAGGAGCAGTTCTTC.

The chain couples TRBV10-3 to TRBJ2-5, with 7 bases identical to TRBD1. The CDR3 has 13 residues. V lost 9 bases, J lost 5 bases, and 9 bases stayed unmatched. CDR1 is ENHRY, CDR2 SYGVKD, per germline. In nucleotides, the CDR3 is TGTGCCATGTCGAGGGGGCTTCGGGAGACCCAGTACTTC. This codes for CAMSRGLRETQYF.

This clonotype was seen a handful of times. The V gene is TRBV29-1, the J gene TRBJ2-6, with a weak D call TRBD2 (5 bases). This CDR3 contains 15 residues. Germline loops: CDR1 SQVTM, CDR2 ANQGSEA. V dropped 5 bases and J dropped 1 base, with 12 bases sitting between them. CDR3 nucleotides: TGCAGCGTTCCCGCTTCGGGATCTGGGGCCAACGTCCTGACTTTC. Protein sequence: CSVPASGSGANVLTF.

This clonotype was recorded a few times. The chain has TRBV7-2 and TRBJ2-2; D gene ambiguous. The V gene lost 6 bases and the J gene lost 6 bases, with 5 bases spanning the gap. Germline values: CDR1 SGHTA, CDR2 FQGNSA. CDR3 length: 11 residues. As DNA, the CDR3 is TGTGCCAGCAGTCCTCCCGGGGAGCTGTTTTTT. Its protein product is CASSPPGELFF. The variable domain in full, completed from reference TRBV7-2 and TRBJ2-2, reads GAGVSQSPSNKVTEKGKDVELRCDPISGHTALYWYRQSLGQGLEFLIYFQGNSAPDKSGLPSDRFSAERTGGSVSTLTIQRTQQEDSAVYLCASSPPGELFFGEGSRLTVL.

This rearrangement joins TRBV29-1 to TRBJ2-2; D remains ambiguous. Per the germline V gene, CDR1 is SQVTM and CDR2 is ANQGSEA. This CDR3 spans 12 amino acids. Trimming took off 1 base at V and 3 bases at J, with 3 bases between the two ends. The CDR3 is CSVEVDTGELFF. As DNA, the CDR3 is TGCAGCGTTGAAGTGGACACCGGGGAGCTGTTTTTT.

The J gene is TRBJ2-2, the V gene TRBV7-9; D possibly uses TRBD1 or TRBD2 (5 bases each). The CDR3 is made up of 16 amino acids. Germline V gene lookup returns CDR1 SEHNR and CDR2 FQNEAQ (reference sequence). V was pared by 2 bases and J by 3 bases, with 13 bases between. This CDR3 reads CASSLFPGRDTGELFF. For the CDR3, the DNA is TGTGCCAGCAGCTTATTCCCAGGGCGGGACACCGGGGAGCTGTTTTTT.

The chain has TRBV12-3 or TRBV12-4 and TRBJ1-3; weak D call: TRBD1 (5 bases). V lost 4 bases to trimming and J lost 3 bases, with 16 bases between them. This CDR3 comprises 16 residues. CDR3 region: CASSSWMGRGGNTIYF. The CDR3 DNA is TGTGCCAGCAGTTCGTGGATGGGGCGAGGTGGAAACACCATATATTTT.

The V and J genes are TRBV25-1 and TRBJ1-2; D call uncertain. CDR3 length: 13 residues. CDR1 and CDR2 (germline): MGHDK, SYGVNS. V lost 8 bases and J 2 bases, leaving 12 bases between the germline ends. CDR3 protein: CASLDSGNYGYTF. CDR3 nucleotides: TGTGCCAGCTTAGATTCGGGGAACTATGGCTACACCTTC.

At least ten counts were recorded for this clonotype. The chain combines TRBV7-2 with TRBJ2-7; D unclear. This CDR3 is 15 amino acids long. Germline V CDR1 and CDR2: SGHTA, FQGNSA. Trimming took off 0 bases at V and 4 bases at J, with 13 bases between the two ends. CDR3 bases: TGTGCCAGCAGCTTAGCGCTCCAGAGAAAGTACGAGCAGTACTTC. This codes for CASSLALQRKYEQYF.

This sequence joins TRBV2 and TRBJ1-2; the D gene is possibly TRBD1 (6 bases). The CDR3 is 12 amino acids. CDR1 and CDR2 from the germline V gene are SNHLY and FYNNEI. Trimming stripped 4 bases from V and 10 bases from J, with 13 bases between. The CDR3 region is CASSVGTRVYTF. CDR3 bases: TGTGCCAGCAGTGTGGGGACACGGGTCTACACCTTC.

This chain's CDR3 is CASSLDLSYEQYF. CDR3 nucleotide sequence: TGCGCCAGCAGCTTGGATCTGTCCTACGAGCAGTACTTC. The chain is built from TRBV5-1 and TRBJ2-7; D unclear. The CDR3 has 13 amino acids. The V end was cut by 0 bases, the J end by 1 base, with 5 bases between. Germline V gene data show CDR1 as SGHRS and CDR2 as YFSETQ.

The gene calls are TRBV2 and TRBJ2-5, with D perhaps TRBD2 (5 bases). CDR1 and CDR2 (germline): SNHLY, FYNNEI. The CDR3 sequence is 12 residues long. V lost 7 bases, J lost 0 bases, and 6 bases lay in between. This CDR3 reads CASNGNQETQYF. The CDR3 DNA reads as TGTGCCAGCAACGGGAACCAAGAGACCCAGTACTTC.

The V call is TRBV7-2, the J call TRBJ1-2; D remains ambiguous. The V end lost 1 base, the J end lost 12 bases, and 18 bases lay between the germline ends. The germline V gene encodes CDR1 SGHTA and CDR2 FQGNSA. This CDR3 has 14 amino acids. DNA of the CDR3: TGTGCCAGCAGCTTAGGCCGGACGGGGAGAAGACACACCTTC. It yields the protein CASSLGRTGRRHTF.

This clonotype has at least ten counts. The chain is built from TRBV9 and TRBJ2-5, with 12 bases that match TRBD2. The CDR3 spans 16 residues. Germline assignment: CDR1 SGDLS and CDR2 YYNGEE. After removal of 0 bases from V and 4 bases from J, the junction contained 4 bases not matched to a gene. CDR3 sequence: CASSVGPSGRAETQYF. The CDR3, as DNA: TGTGCCAGCAGCGTAGGACCTAGCGGGAGGGCAGAGACCCAGTACTTC.

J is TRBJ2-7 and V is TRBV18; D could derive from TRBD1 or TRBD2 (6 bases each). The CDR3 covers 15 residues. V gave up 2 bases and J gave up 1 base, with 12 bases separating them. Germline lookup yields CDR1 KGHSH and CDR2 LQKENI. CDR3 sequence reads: CASSPGGPASYEQYF. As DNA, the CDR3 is TGTGCCAGCTCACCAGGGGGGCCAGCTTCCTACGAGCAGTACTTC.

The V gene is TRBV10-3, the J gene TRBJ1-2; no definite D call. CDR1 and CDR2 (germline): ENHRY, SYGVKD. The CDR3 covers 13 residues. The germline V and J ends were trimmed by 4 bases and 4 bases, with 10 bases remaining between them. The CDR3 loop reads CAISAGLSYGYTF. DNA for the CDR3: TGTGCCATCAGTGCGGGATTGTCCTATGGCTACACCTTC.

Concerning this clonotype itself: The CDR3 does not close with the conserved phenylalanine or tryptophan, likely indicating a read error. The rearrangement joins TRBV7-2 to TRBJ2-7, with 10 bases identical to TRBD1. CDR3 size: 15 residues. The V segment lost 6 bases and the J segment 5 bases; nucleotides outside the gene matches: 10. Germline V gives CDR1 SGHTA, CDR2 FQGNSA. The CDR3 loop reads CASSYSTGGRNEQYS. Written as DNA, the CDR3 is TGTGCCAGCAGTTACTCGACAGGGGGCCGGAACGAGCAGTACTCC.

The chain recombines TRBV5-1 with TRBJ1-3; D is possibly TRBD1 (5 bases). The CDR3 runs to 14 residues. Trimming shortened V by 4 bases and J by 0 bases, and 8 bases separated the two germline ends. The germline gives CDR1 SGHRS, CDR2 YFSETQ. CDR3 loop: CASSVGVSGNTIYF. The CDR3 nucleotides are TGCGCCAGCAGCGTGGGGGTCTCTGGAAACACCATATATTTT.

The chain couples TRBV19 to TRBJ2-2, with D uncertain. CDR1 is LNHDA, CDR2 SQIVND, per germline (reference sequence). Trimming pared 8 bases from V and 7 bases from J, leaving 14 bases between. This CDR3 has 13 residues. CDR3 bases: TGTGCCAGTGCTACGTCCGGACGCGGGGAGCTGTTTTTT. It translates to CASATSGRGELFF.

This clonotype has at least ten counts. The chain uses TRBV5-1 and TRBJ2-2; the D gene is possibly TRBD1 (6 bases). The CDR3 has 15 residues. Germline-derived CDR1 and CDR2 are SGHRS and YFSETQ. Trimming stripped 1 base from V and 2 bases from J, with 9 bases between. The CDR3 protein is CASSLRDTNTGELFF. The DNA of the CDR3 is TGCGCCAGCAGCTTGCGGGACACCAACACCGGGGAGCTGTTTTTT.

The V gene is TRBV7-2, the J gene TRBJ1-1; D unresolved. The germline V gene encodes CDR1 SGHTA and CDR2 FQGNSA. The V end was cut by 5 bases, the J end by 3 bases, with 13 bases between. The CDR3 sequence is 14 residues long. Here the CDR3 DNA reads TGTGCCAGCAGCCCCCAGGACGGATACACTGAAGCTTTCTTT. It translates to CASSPQDGYTEAFF.